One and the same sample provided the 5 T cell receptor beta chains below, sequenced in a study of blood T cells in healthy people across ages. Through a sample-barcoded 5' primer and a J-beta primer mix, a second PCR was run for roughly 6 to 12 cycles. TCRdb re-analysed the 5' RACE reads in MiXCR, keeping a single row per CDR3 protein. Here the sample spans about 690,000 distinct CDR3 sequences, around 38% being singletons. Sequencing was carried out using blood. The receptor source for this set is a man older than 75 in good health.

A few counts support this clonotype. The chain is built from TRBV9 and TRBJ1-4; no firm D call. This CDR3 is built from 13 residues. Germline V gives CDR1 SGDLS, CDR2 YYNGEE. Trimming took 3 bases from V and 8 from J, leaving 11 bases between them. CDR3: CASSDRLEEKLFF. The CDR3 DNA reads TGTGCCAGCAGCGACCGACTGGAGGAAAAACTGTTTTTT.

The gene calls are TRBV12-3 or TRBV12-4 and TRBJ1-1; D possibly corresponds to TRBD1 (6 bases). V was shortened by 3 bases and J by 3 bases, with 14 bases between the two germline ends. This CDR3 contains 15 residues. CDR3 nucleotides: TGTGCCAGCAGTTTGGAAGACAGGCCTGACACTGAAGCTTTCTTT. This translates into CASSLEDRPDTEAFF.

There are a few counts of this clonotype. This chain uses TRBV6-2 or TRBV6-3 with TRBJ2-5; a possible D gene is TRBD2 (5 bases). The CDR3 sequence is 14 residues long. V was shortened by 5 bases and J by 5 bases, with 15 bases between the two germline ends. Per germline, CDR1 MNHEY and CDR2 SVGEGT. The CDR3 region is CASSPLRARETQYF. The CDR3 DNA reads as TGTGCCAGCAGTCCTTTGAGGGCCAGGGAGACCCAGTACTTC.

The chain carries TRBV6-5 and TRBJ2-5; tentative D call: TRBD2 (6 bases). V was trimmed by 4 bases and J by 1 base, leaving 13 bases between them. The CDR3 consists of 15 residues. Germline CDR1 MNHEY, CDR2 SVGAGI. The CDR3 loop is CASSLAVVFQETQYF. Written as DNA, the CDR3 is TGTGCCAGCAGTTTAGCGGTGGTTTTCCAAGAGACCCAGTACTTC.

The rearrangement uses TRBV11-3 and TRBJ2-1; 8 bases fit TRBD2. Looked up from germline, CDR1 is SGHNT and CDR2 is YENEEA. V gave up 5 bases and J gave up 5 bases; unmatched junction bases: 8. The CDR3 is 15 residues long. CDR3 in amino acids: CASSPGLGINNEQFF. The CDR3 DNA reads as TGTGCCAGCAGCCCGGGACTAGGAATCAACAATGAGCAGTTCTTC. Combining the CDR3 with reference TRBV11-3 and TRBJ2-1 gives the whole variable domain EAGVVQSPRYKIIEKKQPVAFWCNPISGHNTLYWYLQNLGQGPELLIRYENEEAVDDSQLPKDRFSAERLKGVDSTLKIQPAELGDSAVYLCASSPGLGINNEQFFGPGTRLTVL.